These 30 T cell receptor beta chains originate from one sample sequenced in a study of cytomegalovirus exposure and HLA in healthy donors. With 60 Vbeta and 13 Jbeta primers, the PCR was carried out. TCRdb's copy holds only in-frame clones and misses some; the assay was immunoSEQ multiplex PCR. Here the sample spans 90,000 or so clones, roughly 78% being singletons. Sequenced input: PBMCs. All receptors derive from a male donor in good health and CMV-seropositive.

J is TRBJ2-3 and V is TRBV5-4; 9 bases fit TRBD1. The junction had 5 bases not matched to a gene; V was cut back by 4 bases and J by 5 bases. The CDR3 contains 14 residues. Germline values: CDR1 SGHNT, CDR2 YYREEE (reference sequence). CDR3 nucleotides: TGTGCCAGCAGCCCGACGGACAGGGGAGATACGCAGTATTTT. Protein sequence: CASSPTDRGDTQYF.

The gene calls are TRBV27 and TRBJ2-7; 8 nucleotides agree with TRBD1. This CDR3 comprises 14 residues. V was clipped by 9 bases and J by 2 bases; unmatched bases: 9. Germline CDR1 reads MNHEY; CDR2 reads SMNVEV (reference sequence). The CDR3 DNA is TGTGCCAGGGACTCAGGGGGCGTGACCTACGAGCAGTACTTC. Protein product: CARDSGGVTYEQYF.

This chain joins TRBV19 and TRBJ2-1; D gene unclear. With 5 bases removed from V and 4 bases from J, the gap between germline ends came to 9 bases. This CDR3 is built from 13 residues. The germline V gene encodes CDR1 LNHDA and CDR2 SQIVND (reference sequence). The CDR3 bases are TGTGCCAGTAGTGTCACAGTTTACAATGAGCAGTTCTTC. Its protein product is CASSVTVYNEQFF. Full variable domain (outside the CDR3, taken from reference TRBV19 and TRBJ2-1): DGGITQSPKYLFRKEGQNVTLSCEQNLNHDAMYWYRQDPGQGLRLIYYSQIVNDFQKGDIAEGYSVSREKKESFPLTVTSAQKNPTAFYLCASSVTVYNEQFFGPGTRLTVL.

This sequence joins TRBV7-9 and TRBJ1-2; possible D gene TRBD1, 6 bases. Trimming took off 2 bases at V and 5 bases at J, with 15 bases between the two ends. CDR3 length: 15 amino acids. CDR1 and CDR2 (germline): SEHNR, FQNEAQ (reference sequence). CDR3: CASSLILGARYGYTF. CDR3 DNA: TGTGCCAGCAGCTTAATCTTGGGGGCTCGATATGGCTACACCTTC.

The rearrangement joins TRBV13 to TRBJ2-5; D uncertain. The J call may be incorrect, as the DNA end agrees better with TRBJ2-7. CDR1 and CDR2 (germline): PRHDT, FYEKMQ (reference sequence). This CDR3 contains 12 residues. DNA of the CDR3: TGTGCCAGCAGCTTAGGCGAGAACGAGCAGTACTTC. Translating gives CASSLGENEQYF.

This clone is a singleton in its sample. V usage is TRBV30 and J usage is TRBJ2-1; possibly TRBD2 for D (6 bases). The germline V and J ends were trimmed by 1 base and 13 bases, with 11 bases remaining between them. The CDR3 sequence is 11 residues long. The germline gives CDR1 GTSNPN, CDR2 SVGIG (reference sequence). CDR3 loop: CAWSAQGLQFF. CDR3 sequence (DNA): TGTGCCTGGAGTGCCCAAGGACTACAGTTCTTC.

The chain carries TRBV28 and TRBJ1-3; D call uncertain. V was clipped by 2 bases and J by 8 bases, with 34 bases between them. The CDR3 covers 21 residues. Germline V CDR1 and CDR2: MDHEN, SYDVKM. CDR3 region: CASSLGTGRSDYNPDRDTIYF. CDR3 DNA: TGTGCCAGCAGTTTAGGCACCGGGAGGTCAGACTATAACCCCGATAGAGACACCATATATTTT. The entire variable domain, with the rest obtained from reference TRBV28 and TRBJ1-3, is as follows: DVKVTQSSRYLVKRTGEKVFLECVQDMDHENMFWYRQDPGLGLRLIYFSYDVKMKEKGDIPEGYSVSREKKERFSLILESASTNQTSMYLCASSLGTGRSDYNPDRDTIYFGEGSWLTVV.

The chain uses TRBV19 and TRBJ1-3, with D possibly being TRBD1 (6 bases). CDR3 length: 13 amino acids. With 4 bases removed from V and 4 bases from J, the gap between germline ends came to 8 bases. Germline V gene lookup returns CDR1 LNHDA and CDR2 SQIVND (reference sequence). As DNA, the CDR3 is TGTGCCAGTAGTAAACAGGGAGGAAACACCATATATTTT. Amino acids: CASSKQGGNTIYF.

This chain links TRBV7-8 with TRBJ2-7; no clear D. The CDR3 spans 13 residues. V was pared by 1 base and J by 5 bases, with 9 bases between. CDR1 and CDR2 (germline): SGHVS, FQNEAQ. This chain's CDR3 is CASSLGQVDEQYF. The CDR3 nucleotides are TGTGCCAGCAGCTTAGGTCAGGTAGACGAGCAGTACTTC.

This clone was seen just once. The chain has TRBV15 and TRBJ1-5, with TRBD1 matching over 7 bases. V shed 5 bases, J shed 6 bases, and the junction held 10 bases outside the gene matches. CDR1 and CDR2 from the germline V gene are LNHNV and YYDKDF (reference sequence). The CDR3 spans 15 residues. The CDR3 region has the DNA TGTGCCACCAGCGGCGAGACAGGGATCGCTCAGCCCCAGCATTTT. Translation: CATSGETGIAQPQHF.

The V gene is TRBV7-6, the J gene TRBJ2-2, with 7 nucleotides matching TRBD2. From germline, CDR1 is SGHVS and CDR2 FNYEAQ. CDR3 length equals 12 residues. Trimming at V came to 5 bases and at J to 8 bases, leaving 2 bases not matched to a gene. CDR3 loop: CASSPGGGELFF. The CDR3 nucleotides are TGTGCCAGCAGCCCGGGGGGTGGGGAGCTGTTTTTT.

The J gene is TRBJ1-2, the V gene TRBV7-9, with 8 bases that match TRBD1. The J segment lost 4 bases and the V segment lost 5 bases, leaving 9 bases of the junction unmatched. Looked up from germline, CDR1 is SEHNR and CDR2 is FQNEAQ (reference sequence). The length of the CDR3 is 15 residues. The CDR3 DNA is TGTGCCAGCAGCGGGCAGGGGGCCCTAGTCTATGGCTACACCTTC. Protein product: CASSGQGALVYGYTF.

This clone was recorded a few times. The chain combines TRBV2 with TRBJ1-4; D unclear. The CDR3 spans 13 residues. V shed 6 bases and J shed 3 bases, with 8 bases lying between them. Germline assignment: CDR1 SNHLY and CDR2 FYNNEI. The CDR3 loop is CASRSSSNEKLFF. CDR3 in DNA: TGTGCCAGCAGGTCCTCTTCTAATGAAAAACTGTTTTTT.

The genes are TRBV19 and TRBJ2-1; the D is unclear. V was pared by 4 bases and J by 4 bases, with 8 bases between. CDR1 and CDR2 from the germline V gene are LNHDA and SQIVND (reference sequence). This CDR3 comprises 13 residues. The CDR3, as DNA: TGTGCCAGTAGTACGGCACTATACAATGAGCAGTTCTTC. Encoded protein: CASSTALYNEQFF.

V and J are TRBV11-3 and TRBJ2-7; 7 nucleotides agree with TRBD2. V trimming: 6 bases; J trimming: 3 bases; junction bases outside the gene matches: 2. Germline assignment: CDR1 SGHNT and CDR2 YENEEA. CDR3 length: 12 amino acids. CDR3 nucleotides: TGTGCCAGCAGGGGGGGGTTCTACGAGCAGTACTTC. Its protein product is CASRGGFYEQYF.

This clone appeared a few times. The chain employs TRBV2 and TRBJ1-3; unclear D gene. The CDR3 has 13 residues. In germline, CDR1 is SNHLY, CDR2 FYNNEI. V was trimmed by 7 bases and J by 3 bases, leaving 10 bases between them. The CDR3 spells CASTREFGNTIYF. Here the CDR3 DNA reads TGTGCCAGCACAAGGGAGTTTGGAAACACCATATATTTT.

The chain is built from TRBV27 and TRBJ2-7; the D gene is possibly TRBD2 (6 bases). Per the germline V gene, CDR1 is MNHEY and CDR2 is SMNVEV (reference sequence). This CDR3 contains 13 residues. V dropped 3 bases and J dropped 6 bases, with 12 bases sitting between them. CDR3 coding DNA: TGTGCCAGCAGTTTTTGCCGGGACTGCGAGCAGTACTTC. It codes for CASSFCRDCEQYF.

V gene TRBV27 combines with J gene TRBJ1-3; D unresolved. CDR3 length: 13 residues. The ends were cut back, 6 bases at V and 4 bases at J, with 10 bases in the middle. Germline V gene sequence: CDR1 MNHEY, CDR2 SMNVEV (reference sequence). CDR3 residues: CASSKEAGNTIYF. In DNA form, the CDR3 reads TGTGCCAGCAGCAAGGAGGCCGGAAACACCATATATTTT.

This clone was seen a few times. The chain has TRBV7-9 and TRBJ2-7, with D possibly TRBD1 on 6 matching bases. The CDR3 contains 11 residues. Germline V lookup: CDR1 SEHNR, CDR2 FQNEAQ (reference sequence). V lost 6 bases, J lost 7 bases, and 10 bases lay in between. CDR3 residues: CASSTGSEQYF. As DNA, the CDR3 is TGTGCCAGCAGTACAGGGAGTGAGCAGTACTTC. Supplemented by reference TRBV7-9 and TRBJ2-7, the full variable domain reads DTGVSQNPRHKITKRGQNVTFRCDPISEHNRLYWYRQTLGQGPEFLTYFQNEAQLEKSRLLSDRFSAERPKGSFSTLEIQRTEQGDSAMYLCASSTGSEQYFGPGTRLTVT.

The CDR3 here is CASSFWGPQETQYF. Here the CDR3 DNA reads TGTGCCAGCAGTTTTTGGGGGCCCCAAGAGACCCAGTACTTC. The rearrangement uses TRBV28 and TRBJ2-5; D is perhaps TRBD1 (6 bases). The germline V gene encodes CDR1 MDHEN and CDR2 SYDVKM. Trimming removed 3 bases at V and 1 base at J, with 9 bases between. This CDR3 is 14 amino acids long.

The rearrangement joins TRBV10-2 to TRBJ2-5; weak D call: TRBD1 (5 bases). CDR3 length equals 16 residues. Germline CDR1 WSHSY, CDR2 SAAADI. V lost 4 bases and J 1 base, leaving 16 bases between the germline ends. The CDR3 loop is CASSGVARELQETQYF. CDR3 DNA sequence: TGCGCCAGCAGTGGAGTGGCCAGGGAACTCCAAGAGACCCAGTACTTC.

CDR3 region: CASSLGAGVDTQYF. CDR3 in DNA: TGTGCCAGCAGTTTAGGGGCGGGGGTGGATACGCAGTATTTT. The V and J genes are TRBV28 and TRBJ2-3, with TRBD2 identical over 7 bases. This CDR3 spans 14 amino acids. Germline CDR1 is MDHEN and CDR2 is SYDVKM. Trimming at V came to 2 bases and at J to 6 bases, leaving 5 bases not matched to a gene.

The CDR3 sequence: CASSVFQGLMNTEAFF. CDR3 nucleotides: TGTGCCAGCAGCGTCTTCCAGGGCCTCATGAACACTGAAGCTTTCTTT. The gene calls are TRBV9 and TRBJ1-1; D perhaps matches TRBD1 (5 bases). The V end was cut by 2 bases, the J end by 0 bases, with 14 bases between. The germline gives CDR1 SGDLS, CDR2 YYNGEE. CDR3 length: 16 residues.

This chain joins TRBV28 and TRBJ2-7; D not resolved. The CDR3 consists of 13 residues. Germline values: CDR1 MDHEN, CDR2 SYDVKM. The V gene lost 8 bases and the J gene lost 4 bases, with 15 bases spanning the gap. The CDR3 coding sequence is TGTGCCAGCTCCCGGGTACCGCCTTACGAGCAGTACTTC. Protein sequence: CASSRVPPYEQYF.

The sample holds a few counts of this clone. This chain joins TRBV19 and TRBJ1-1; a possible D gene is TRBD1 (6 bases). This CDR3 is 12 amino acids long. Trimming took off 8 bases at V and 2 bases at J, with 9 bases between the two ends. Germline lookup yields CDR1 LNHDA and CDR2 SQIVND (reference sequence). The CDR3 nucleotides are TGTGCCAGTGGACAGAGTAACACTGAAGCTTTCTTT. Protein product: CASGQSNTEAFF.

The chain is built from TRBV6-1 and TRBJ2-7, with D possibly being TRBD1 (6 bases). V dropped 6 bases and J dropped 5 bases, with 20 bases sitting between them. CDR1 and CDR2 from the germline V gene are MNHNS and SASEGT. The CDR3 is 15 amino acids. CDR3 sequence (DNA): TGTGCCAGCAGGACCTCGCAGGGGAAGGGACACGAGCAGTACTTC. It specifies CASRTSQGKGHEQYF.

V gene TRBV28 combines with J gene TRBJ2-1, with D possibly being TRBD1 (6 bases). Trimming cost V 5 bases and J 2 bases, with 10 bases left between them. Germline CDR1 is MDHEN and CDR2 is SYDVKM. This CDR3 has 14 residues. The CDR3 DNA follows: TGTGCCAGCAGTGTTAACAGGGCCTACAATGAGCAGTTCTTC. It yields the protein CASSVNRAYNEQFF.

The chain recombines TRBV7-9 with TRBJ1-4; tentative D call: TRBD1 (6 bases). The CDR3 is 15 residues long. CDR1 SEHNR and CDR2 FQNEAQ come from the germline V gene (reference sequence). Between the trimmed V and J ends, which lost 5 bases and 0 bases, there was a span of 10 bases. Here the CDR3 reads CASSLDRATNEKLFF. The DNA of the CDR3 is TGTGCCAGCAGCCTGGACAGAGCAACTAATGAAAAACTGTTTTTT.

The gene calls are TRBV4-1 and TRBJ2-1; TRBD2 aligns across 14 bases. CDR1 is MGHRA and CDR2 is YSYEKL in the germline V gene. V lost 4 bases to trimming and J lost 7 bases; unmatched junction nucleotides: 3. CDR3 length equals 15 residues. For the CDR3, the DNA is TGCGCCAGCAGCCGACTAGCGGGGGGGCTTAATGAGCAGTTCTTC. This encodes CASSRLAGGLNEQFF.

V usage is TRBV2 and J usage is TRBJ2-5, with D perhaps matching TRBD1 (6 bases). CDR3 size: 15 residues. CDR1 SNHLY and CDR2 FYNNEI come from the germline V gene. V shed 8 bases and J shed 0 bases, with 16 bases lying between them. CDR3: CASGPVTGNQETQYF. The CDR3 DNA follows: TGTGCCAGCGGTCCGGTGACAGGTAACCAAGAGACCCAGTACTTC.